This T cell receptor (beta chain) was documented in a study of cytomegalovirus exposure and HLA in healthy donors. General study points: HLA alleles showed associations with 15,000 to 20,000 TCR beta sequences in a later analysis, at a 0.05 false discovery rate. Among donors in an Asian-associated ancestry cluster, a later analysis reportedly found fewer N-insertions than the roughly 700-donor mean.

There are a few counts of this clone. The antigen is not known. This CDR3 is built from 16 residues. Unmatched junction bases numbered 5, after V lost 2 bases and J lost 1 base. Looked up from germline, CDR1 is SEHNR and CDR2 is FQNEAQ (reference sequence). PCR involved 60 Vbeta and 13 Jbeta primers. Profiled with immunoSEQ multiplex PCR; TCRdb holds only in-frame clones, not every one. The table has about 86,000 clones, just over 70% seen once. The source material was PBMCs. The TCR was taken from a man in his sixties in good health and CMV-seronegative. The J gene is TRBJ2-7, the V gene TRBV7-9, with 10 bases identical to TRBD2. CDR3 residues: CASSLYSGRMSYEQYF. The CDR3 coding sequence is TGTGCCAGCAGCTTATATAGCGGGAGGATGTCCTACGAGCAGTACTTC.